These 21 T cell receptor beta chains share one sample of origin, sequenced in a study of cytomegalovirus exposure and HLA in healthy donors. 13 Jbeta primers and 60 Vbeta primers were used for the PCR. Sequencing was performed with immunoSEQ multiplex PCR; in TCRdb, only in-frame clones are kept and a portion is missing. Its table lists 100,000 to 150,000 clones. Sequenced sample: PBMCs. Receptor source: a man aged 18 to 30 in good health and CMV-seronegative.

V is TRBV6-4 and J is TRBJ1-6; the D gene is possibly TRBD1 (6 bases). This CDR3 is 13 amino acids long. V was trimmed by 6 bases and J by 6 bases, leaving 9 bases between them. Germline V lookup: CDR1 MRHNA, CDR2 SNTAGT. The CDR3 reads CASRDSLNSPLHF. The CDR3 DNA sequence: TGTGCCAGCAGGGACAGCCTTAATTCACCCCTCCACTTT.

The chain joins TRBV28 to TRBJ2-1; D is unclear. V lost 7 bases to trimming and J lost 9 bases, with 10 bases between them. CDR3 length: 11 residues. CDR1 and CDR2 from the germline V gene are MDHEN and SYDVKM. CDR3 in amino acids: CASTSVSEQFF. CDR3 DNA sequence: TGTGCCAGCACTTCGGTGAGTGAGCAGTTCTTC.

The genes are TRBV9 and TRBJ2-3; a possible D gene is TRBD2 (6 bases). The V and J ends lost 0 bases and 4 bases respectively, with 12 bases between them. Germline values: CDR1 SGDLS, CDR2 YYNGEE. CDR3 size: 15 residues. CDR3 DNA sequence: TGTGCCAGCAGCGTAGCTACTAGCATCCCAGATACGCAGTATTTT. As protein: CASSVATSIPDTQYF. Full variable domain (remainder filled in from reference TRBV9 and TRBJ2-3): DSGVTQTPKHLITATGQRVTLRCSPRSGDLSVYWYQQSLDQGLQFLIQYYNGEERAKGNILERFSAQQFPDLHSELNLSSLELGDSALYFCASSVATSIPDTQYFGPGTRLTVL.

V usage is TRBV6-1 and J usage is TRBJ2-3; TRBD1 matches at 7 bases. Germline trimming cut 7 bases from V and 3 bases from J; bases unmatched to any gene: 7. This CDR3 contains 14 residues. Germline values: CDR1 MNHNS, CDR2 SASEGT. The CDR3 here is CASTPGTVTDTQYF. In DNA form, the CDR3 reads TGTGCCAGCACCCCCGGGACAGTAACAGATACGCAGTATTTT.

The V and J genes are TRBV6-5 and TRBJ2-3, with 11 bases that match TRBD2. Germline-derived CDR1 and CDR2 are MNHEY and SVGAGI. The CDR3 covers 16 residues. The J segment lost 3 bases and the V segment lost 3 bases, leaving 5 bases of the junction unmatched. DNA for the CDR3: TGTGCCAGCAGTTATAGACTAGCGGGAAGGACAGATACGCAGTATTTT. Its translation is CASSYRLAGRTDTQYF.

The CDR3 nucleotides are TGTGCCAGCACCCCGACAGGGAGCTCCTACGAGCAGTACTTC. It is translated as CASTPTGSSYEQYF. The rearrangement uses TRBV6-5 and TRBJ2-7; 7 bases fit TRBD1. The trim removed 7 bases at V and 0 bases at J, leaving 6 bases unmatched. Germline lookup yields CDR1 MNHEY and CDR2 SVGAGI. CDR3 length: 14 amino acids.

The V and J genes are TRBV11-3 and TRBJ2-5; no clear D. This CDR3 has 13 residues. Germline V gives CDR1 SGHNT, CDR2 YENEEA. V gave up 1 base and J gave up 5 bases, with 8 bases separating them. CDR3 bases: TGTGCCAGCAGCTTAGTTGGTCGGGAGACCCAGTACTTC. Protein sequence: CASSLVGRETQYF.

The chain carries TRBV30 and TRBJ2-2; D remains unclear. CDR1 GTSNPN and CDR2 SVGIG come from the germline V gene (reference sequence). The CDR3 totals 12 residues. The CDR3: CGHGRHTGELFF. The CDR3 DNA follows: TGTGGTCATGGGCGACACACCGGGGAGCTGTTTTTT.

This chain links TRBV5-8 with TRBJ2-1; 13 nucleotides line up with TRBD2. V was pared by 4 bases and J by 8 bases, with 9 bases of the junction left unmatched. Germline V gene lookup returns CDR1 SGHTS and CDR2 YDEGEE. CDR3 length: 16 residues. The chain's CDR3 is CASSPWTSGSRDEQFF. CDR3 nucleotides: TGTGCCAGCAGCCCGTGGACTAGCGGGAGTAGGGATGAGCAGTTCTTC.

The chain carries TRBV9 and TRBJ1-4; 12 nucleotides match TRBD1. The length of the CDR3 is 16 residues. CDR1 is SGDLS, CDR2 YYNGEE, per germline. V dropped 2 bases and J dropped 8; count of bases not matched to a gene: 7. The CDR3 loop reads CASSVAGQGAGEKLFF. In nucleotides, the CDR3 is TGTGCCAGCAGCGTTGCGGGACAGGGGGCTGGAGAAAAACTGTTTTTT.

V is TRBV6-5 and J is TRBJ1-2; TRBD1 matches 8 bases. CDR1 is MNHEY and CDR2 is SVGAGI in the germline V gene. The CDR3 spans 14 residues. V lost 3 bases, J lost 5 bases, and 5 bases stayed unmatched. The chain's CDR3 is CASSYRTGRYGYTF. The CDR3 nucleotides are TGTGCCAGCAGTTATAGGACAGGGCGGTATGGCTACACCTTC.

The chain recombines TRBV9 with TRBJ1-1; D unresolved. The CDR3 covers 15 residues. Germline CDR1 and CDR2: SGDLS and YYNGEE. Deletions cut 4 bases from V and 3 bases from J, with 16 bases between. The CDR3 reads CASSKDGVTDTEAFF. The CDR3 DNA is TGTGCCAGCAGCAAAGACGGGGTGACGGACACTGAAGCTTTCTTT.

V gene TRBV10-3 combines with J gene TRBJ2-2, with 9 bases aligning to TRBD2. V was clipped by 9 bases and J by 6 bases; unmatched bases: 8. Germline CDR1 and CDR2: ENHRY and SYGVKD. The CDR3 extends over 14 amino acids. The CDR3 bases are TGTGCCATACAGGGACTAGCTGTCCCCGGGGAGCTGTTTTTT. As protein: CAIQGLAVPGELFF.

This chain uses TRBV4-3 with TRBJ1-2; D is ambiguous. CDR3 length: 14 amino acids. Germline CDR1 is LGHNA and CDR2 is YSLEER. The germline V and J ends were trimmed by 3 bases and 4 bases, with 12 bases remaining between them. The CDR3 bases are TGCGCCAGCAGCCACACGGGAGATTTCTATGGCTACACCTTC. It encodes CASSHTGDFYGYTF.

CDR3: CASSLVQGPTDTQYF. The CDR3 DNA sequence: TGTGCCAGCAGCTTAGTACAGGGACCCACAGATACGCAGTATTTT. The chain is built from TRBV11-3 and TRBJ2-3, with D perhaps TRBD1 (6 bases). V lost 1 base and J lost 2, with 10 bases in between. The germline V gene encodes CDR1 SGHNT and CDR2 YENEEA. This CDR3 has 15 amino acids.

The rearrangement uses TRBV5-5 and TRBJ1-5; tentative D call: TRBD1 (6 bases). Germline assignment: CDR1 SGHKS and CDR2 YYEKEE (reference sequence). CDR3 length: 17 residues. Trimming pared 5 bases from V and 0 bases from J, leaving 18 bases between. Written as DNA, the CDR3 is TGTGCCAGCAGTTGGGGAGCGGACAGTTATAGCAATCAGCCCCAGCATTTT. It yields the protein CASSWGADSYSNQPQHF.

The chain couples TRBV4-1 to TRBJ2-7, with D perhaps matching TRBD1 (5 bases). Trimming took off 1 base at V and 7 bases at J, with 14 bases between the two ends. CDR1 and CDR2 (germline): MGHRA, YSYEKL. The CDR3 is 14 amino acids. CDR3 in amino acids: CASSQGGVKGEQYF. The CDR3 DNA is TGCGCCAGCAGCCAAGGAGGAGTTAAGGGGGAGCAGTACTTC.

The chain's CDR3 is CASSSSLNYEQYF. The CDR3 DNA reads as TGTGCCAGCAGCTCTAGCCTAAACTACGAGCAGTACTTC. The chain links TRBV7-2 to TRBJ2-7, with a weak D call TRBD2 (5 bases). Per the germline V gene, CDR1 is SGHTA and CDR2 is FQGNSA. The CDR3 covers 13 residues. The germline V and J ends were trimmed by 4 bases and 3 bases, with 10 bases remaining between them.

This CDR3 reads CASRGLHTDTQYF. Here the CDR3 DNA reads TGTGCCAGCAGGGGACTCCACACAGATACGCAGTATTTT. V gene TRBV6-4 combines with J gene TRBJ2-3, with a tentative D call TRBD2 (6 bases). The CDR3 is 13 amino acids. From germline, CDR1 is MRHNA and CDR2 SNTAGT. V was pared by 6 bases and J by 2 bases, with 9 bases between.

The chain combines TRBV27 with TRBJ1-6, with a possible D match to TRBD1 (6 bases). Germline CDR1 reads MNHEY; CDR2 reads SMNVEV (reference sequence). Trimming shortened V by 4 bases and J by 1 base, and 14 bases separated the two germline ends. The CDR3 runs 17 residues. CDR3: CASSSHLGASYNSPLHF. Written as DNA, the CDR3 is TGTGCCAGCAGTTCCCATTTGGGGGCATCCTATAATTCACCCCTCCACTTT.

The chain combines TRBV4-1 with TRBJ2-1; 11 bases agree with TRBD2. The CDR3 spans 16 residues. V lost 0 bases and J lost 3; bases outside the gene matches: 1. Per the germline V gene, CDR1 is MGHRA and CDR2 is YSYEKL. In DNA form, the CDR3 reads TGCGCCAGCAGCCAAGAAACTAGCGGGGGCTACAATGAGCAGTTCTTC. Its translation: CASSQETSGGYNEQFF.